The 20 T cell receptor beta chains given below trace back to one sample, sequenced in a study of blood T cell repertoires in COVID-19. The repertoire was sequenced with immunoSEQ multiplex PCR; TCRdb's copy has only in-frame clones and lacks some. Of about 340,000 clones in the sample, about 88% were seen once. Material: peripheral blood. Receptor source: a woman aged 60-75 years with COVID-19, enrolled during active disease.

This rearrangement joins TRBV4-2 to TRBJ2-1; D remains ambiguous. Deletions cut 0 bases from V and 12 bases from J, with 9 bases between. Per the germline V gene, CDR1 is LGHNA and CDR2 is YNFKEQ. The CDR3 runs 12 residues. The CDR3, as DNA: TGTGCCAGCAGCCAAGAAACCGCCGGGCAGTTCTTC. Protein product: CASSQETAGQFF.

This chain joins TRBV11-1 and TRBJ1-1; the D gene is possibly TRBD1 (6 bases). The germline V gene encodes CDR1 SGHAT and CDR2 FQDESV (reference sequence). V shed 3 bases and J shed 1 base, with 9 bases lying between them. The CDR3 is made up of 14 amino acids. In DNA form, the CDR3 reads TGTGCCAGCAGCTTTCCAGGGGAGAACACTGAAGCTTTCTTT. This translates into CASSFPGENTEAFF.

The chain is built from TRBV2 and TRBJ2-1, with 7 positions matching TRBD1. With V trimmed by 1 base and J by 6 bases, 6 bases remained unmatched. CDR3 length equals 15 residues. From germline, CDR1 is SNHLY and CDR2 FYNNEI. CDR3 loop: CASSEGQGNFNEQFF. CDR3 DNA: TGTGCCAGCAGTGAAGGACAGGGTAATTTCAATGAGCAGTTCTTC.

The chain recombines TRBV14 with TRBJ1-2; no clear D gene. In germline, CDR1 is SGHDN, CDR2 FVKESK. The CDR3 covers 15 residues. V shed 3 bases and J shed 0 bases, with 11 bases lying between them. The CDR3 loop reads CASSQSGYPNYGYTF. CDR3 DNA: TGTGCCAGCAGCCAGTCGGGGTACCCTAACTATGGCTACACCTTC.

CDR3 residues: CASSSRTGINQPQHF. DNA of the CDR3: TGTGCCAGCAGTTCCCGGACAGGGATCAATCAGCCCCAGCATTTT. The chain has TRBV27 and TRBJ1-5, with 8 bases aligning to TRBD1. From germline, CDR1 is MNHEY and CDR2 SMNVEV (reference sequence). Unmatched junction bases numbered 5, after V lost 4 bases and J lost 3 bases. CDR3 size: 15 residues.

This clone was seen only once. This chain joins TRBV19 and TRBJ1-1; maybe TRBD1 (6 bases). Germline V gene data show CDR1 as LNHDA and CDR2 as SQIVND (reference sequence). Trimming shortened V by 7 bases and J by 1 base, and 19 bases separated the two germline ends. The CDR3 contains 16 residues. The CDR3 is CASMLGRGSTNTEAFF. CDR3 DNA: TGTGCCAGTATGTTGGGCAGGGGATCGACGAACACTGAAGCTTTCTTT.

The chain combines TRBV11-3 with TRBJ2-3; D is perhaps TRBD2 (7 bases). V was pared by 0 bases and J by 1 base, with 11 bases between. CDR1 and CDR2 (germline): SGHNT, YENEEA. The CDR3 has 16 residues. The CDR3 DNA is TGTGCCAGCAGCTTAGAACCGGGGGGCGGCACAGATACGCAGTATTTT. This translates into CASSLEPGGGTDTQYF.

The gene calls are TRBV14 and TRBJ1-2; D might be TRBD1 (6 bases). The germline gives CDR1 SGHDN, CDR2 FVKESK. Deletions cut 2 bases from V and 3 bases from J, with 13 bases between. This CDR3 is 15 amino acids long. This chain's CDR3 is CASSQHTGKDYGYTF. The CDR3 DNA sequence: TGTGCCAGCAGCCAACATACAGGGAAAGACTATGGCTACACCTTC.

The V and J genes are TRBV2 and TRBJ2-5, with D perhaps TRBD2 (6 bases). The CDR3 has 12 amino acids. CDR1 and CDR2 (germline): SNHLY, FYNNEI. Trimming removed 4 bases at V and 5 bases at J, with 8 bases between. The CDR3 nucleotides are TGTGCCAGCAGTGCGACTAGGGAGACCCAGTACTTC. It encodes CASSATRETQYF.

This chain joins TRBV4-3 and TRBJ2-7, with TRBD2 matching 7 bases. Germline lookup yields CDR1 LGHNA and CDR2 YSLEER. The V gene end was trimmed by 3 bases and the J gene end by 3 bases; junction bases not matched to a gene: 8. The CDR3 is made up of 15 amino acids. Written as DNA, the CDR3 is TGCGCCAGCAGCCATTCGGCGAGCGGGGACTACGAGCAGTACTTC. Residues: CASSHSASGDYEQYF.

J is TRBJ1-1 and V is TRBV4-1; no definite D call. Germline assignment: CDR1 MGHRA and CDR2 YSYEKL. Deletions cut 4 bases from V and 2 bases from J, with 17 bases between. The CDR3 extends over 16 amino acids. CDR3 sequence (DNA): TGCGCCAGCAGCCGCGGAACGGGAGGGATCAACACTGAAGCTTTCTTT. Protein: CASSRGTGGINTEAFF.

The chain joins TRBV18 to TRBJ2-7; D ambiguous. CDR1 and CDR2 from the germline V gene are KGHSH and LQKENI. The V and J ends lost 8 bases and 6 bases respectively, with 20 bases between them. There are 14 residues in the CDR3. DNA for the CDR3: TGTGCCAGCGAAAGGTCGGGTTTTGAGATCGAGCAGTACTTC. This gives the protein CASERSGFEIEQYF.

As for this clone: The sample holds other DNA sequences that translate to the same CDR3. V and J are TRBV5-1 and TRBJ1-2; 8 nucleotides agree with TRBD1. The CDR3 is made up of 14 amino acids. The germline V gene has CDR1 SGHRS and CDR2 YFSETQ. Losses at the gene ends were 3 bases for V and 4 bases for J; bases not matched to a gene: 5. This CDR3 reads CASSSETGGYGYTF. Written as DNA, the CDR3 is TGCGCCAGCAGCTCGGAAACAGGGGGCTATGGCTACACCTTC. Full variable domain (missing parts from reference TRBV5-1 and TRBJ1-2): KAGVTQTPRYLIKTRGQQVTLSCSPISGHRSVSWYQQTPGQGLQFLFEYFSETQRNKGNFPGRFSGRQFSNSRSEMNVSTLELGDSALYLCASSSETGGYGYTFGSGTRLTVV.

The rearrangement uses TRBV4-3 and TRBJ1-2; no clear D. The CDR3 totals 14 residues. In germline, CDR1 is LGHNA, CDR2 YSLEER. V gave up 0 bases and J gave up 9 bases, with 14 bases separating them. CDR3 DNA: TGCGCCAGCAGCCAAGATTCCGGAGGGCGCCGCTACACCTTC. It yields the protein CASSQDSGGRRYTF.

V usage is TRBV15 and J usage is TRBJ2-1, with D uncertain. The germline V gene has CDR1 LNHNV and CDR2 YYDKDF (reference sequence). The CDR3 totals 15 residues. The V and J ends lost 3 bases and 0 bases respectively, with 9 bases between them. The CDR3 here is CATSSRRSSYNEQFF. The CDR3 bases are TGTGCCACCAGCAGTCGACGGAGCTCCTACAATGAGCAGTTCTTC.

This chain uses TRBV4-3 with TRBJ2-3; possibly TRBD1 for D (5 bases). Deletions cut 4 bases from V and 7 bases from J, with 15 bases between. This CDR3 contains 14 residues. Germline V gene lookup returns CDR1 LGHNA and CDR2 YSLEER. CDR3 sequence: CASSPRWGENTQYF. The CDR3, as DNA: TGCGCCAGCAGCCCAAGATGGGGCGAAAATACGCAGTATTTT.

This rearrangement joins TRBV29-1 to TRBJ2-5; 11 bases align to TRBD2. There are 13 residues in the CDR3. J gave up 4 bases and V 4 bases, and 2 bases lay outside the gene matches. Per the germline V gene, CDR1 is SQVTM and CDR2 is ANQGSEA. The CDR3 spells CSVAGTSGETQYF. Here the CDR3 DNA reads TGCAGCGTTGCCGGGACTAGCGGAGAGACCCAGTACTTC. Drawing the rest from reference TRBV29-1 and TRBJ2-5, the complete variable domain is SAVISQKPSRDICQRGTSLTIQCQVDSQVTMMFWYRQQPGQSLTLIATANQGSEATYESGFVIDKFPISRPNLTFSTLTVSNMSPEDSSIYLCSVAGTSGETQYFGPGTRLLVL.

The gene calls are TRBV19 and TRBJ1-2; D possibly corresponds to TRBD1 (6 bases). The CDR3 runs 16 residues. V shed 3 bases and J shed 5 bases, with 19 bases lying between them. Germline V gene lookup returns CDR1 LNHDA and CDR2 SQIVND (reference sequence). The CDR3 DNA sequence: TGTGCCAGTAGTATTCTCTTGCCAAGGGGGTTATATGGCTACACCTTC. It translates to CASSILLPRGLYGYTF.

The V gene is TRBV5-1, the J gene TRBJ1-5; the match to TRBD1 covers 7 bases. The germline gives CDR1 SGHRS, CDR2 YFSETQ. J lost 4 bases, V lost 4 bases, and 8 bases had no gene match. This CDR3 has 15 residues. The CDR3 here is CASSPRTGGNQPQHF. DNA for the CDR3: TGCGCCAGCAGCCCCCGGACAGGCGGGAATCAGCCCCAGCATTTT.

J is TRBJ1-4 and V is TRBV5-1; 7 nucleotides align to TRBD1. The V gene's germline CDR1 is SGHRS and CDR2 YFSETQ. The trim removed 7 bases at V and 4 bases at J, leaving 4 bases unmatched. The CDR3 runs 13 residues. CDR3 residues: CASRQGFNEKLFF. In DNA form, the CDR3 reads TGCGCCAGCCGACAGGGTTTTAATGAAAAACTGTTTTTT.